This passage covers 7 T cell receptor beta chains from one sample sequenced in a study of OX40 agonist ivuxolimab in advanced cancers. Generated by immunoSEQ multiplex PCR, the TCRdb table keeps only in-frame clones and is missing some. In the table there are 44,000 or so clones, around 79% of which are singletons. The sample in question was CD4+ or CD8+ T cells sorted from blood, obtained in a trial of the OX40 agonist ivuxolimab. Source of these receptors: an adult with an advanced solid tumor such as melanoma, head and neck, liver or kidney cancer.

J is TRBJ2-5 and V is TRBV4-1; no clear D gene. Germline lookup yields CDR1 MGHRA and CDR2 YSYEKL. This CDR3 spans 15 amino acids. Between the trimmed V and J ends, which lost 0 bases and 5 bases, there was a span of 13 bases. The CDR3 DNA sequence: TGCGCCAGCAGCCAAGAGATTAGTGGAATGGAGACCCAGTACTTC. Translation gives CASSQEISGMETQYF.

This CDR3 is CASRAAGQNTEAFF. The CDR3 DNA reads TGTGCCAGTCGTGCCGCGGGGCAGAACACTGAAGCTTTCTTT. The chain joins TRBV19 to TRBJ1-1, with D tentatively TRBD1 (5 bases). Germline V lookup: CDR1 LNHDA, CDR2 SQIVND (reference sequence). This CDR3 region has 14 residues. Deletions cut 8 bases from V and 1 base from J, with 14 bases between.

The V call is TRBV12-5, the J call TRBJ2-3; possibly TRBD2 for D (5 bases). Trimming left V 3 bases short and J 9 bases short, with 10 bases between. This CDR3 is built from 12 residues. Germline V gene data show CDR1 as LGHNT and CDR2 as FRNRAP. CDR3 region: CASGLGLGTQYF. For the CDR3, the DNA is TGTGCTAGTGGTTTAGGACTGGGAACGCAGTATTTT.

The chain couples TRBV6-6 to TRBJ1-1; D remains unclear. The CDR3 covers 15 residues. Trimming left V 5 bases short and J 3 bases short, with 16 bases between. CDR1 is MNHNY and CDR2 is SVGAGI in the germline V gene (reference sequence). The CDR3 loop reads CASSPREAGDTEAFF. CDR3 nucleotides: TGTGCCAGCAGTCCCAGAGAGGCGGGAGACACTGAAGCTTTCTTT.

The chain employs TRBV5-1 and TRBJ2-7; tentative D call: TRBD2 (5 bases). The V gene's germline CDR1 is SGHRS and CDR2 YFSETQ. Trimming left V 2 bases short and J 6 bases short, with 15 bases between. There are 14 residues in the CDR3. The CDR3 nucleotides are TGCGCCAGCAGCTTACGCAGCCTTGCGGGCGAGCAGTACTTC. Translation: CASSLRSLAGEQYF. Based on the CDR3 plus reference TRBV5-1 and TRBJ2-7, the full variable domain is KAGVTQTPRYLIKTRGQQVTLSCSPISGHRSVSWYQQTPGQGLQFLFEYFSETQRNKGNFPGRFSGRQFSNSRSEMNVSTLELGDSALYLCASSLRSLAGEQYFGPGTRLTVT.

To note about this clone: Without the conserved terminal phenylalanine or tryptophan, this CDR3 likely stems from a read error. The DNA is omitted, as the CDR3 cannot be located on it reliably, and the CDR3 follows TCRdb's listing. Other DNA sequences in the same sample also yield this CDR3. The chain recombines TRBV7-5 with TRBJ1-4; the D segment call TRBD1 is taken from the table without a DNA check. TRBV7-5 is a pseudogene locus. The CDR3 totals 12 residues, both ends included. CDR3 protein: CVRSRNLGTGEL.

The DNA of the CDR3 is TGTGCCAGCAGCCCCAGCGGAGGGCGAGGCTCCTACGAGCAGTACTTC. It is translated as CASSPSGGRGSYEQYF. The chain combines TRBV11-2 with TRBJ2-7, with a weak D call TRBD2 (6 bases). V lost 5 bases to trimming and J lost 0 bases, with 17 bases between them. The CDR3 runs 16 residues. Germline CDR1 is SGHAT and CDR2 is FQNNGV.